This TCR beta chain was profiled in a study of yellow fever vaccine responses in identical twins. TCRdb ran MiXCR on the RT-PCR reads and lists one entry per CDR3 protein. The sample holds about 18,000 distinct CDR3 sequences; less than 75% are singletons and the top ten take more than 7.5%. The input for sequencing was T cells from blood (PBMCs), unsorted or a sorted subset (not recorded which), taken before or after yellow fever vaccination (not recorded which). This TCR was recovered from a woman younger than 30 who received the yellow fever vaccine.

The CDR3 sequence: CASRTTGKGANVLTF. As DNA, the CDR3 is TGTGCCAGCAGGACGACAGGGAAAGGGGCCAACGTCCTGACTTTC. This chain links TRBV2 with TRBJ2-6; 7 bases are shared with TRBD1. In germline, CDR1 is SNHLY, CDR2 FYNNEI. Germline trimming cut 6 bases from V and 4 bases from J; bases unmatched to any gene: 6. The CDR3 extends over 15 amino acids.